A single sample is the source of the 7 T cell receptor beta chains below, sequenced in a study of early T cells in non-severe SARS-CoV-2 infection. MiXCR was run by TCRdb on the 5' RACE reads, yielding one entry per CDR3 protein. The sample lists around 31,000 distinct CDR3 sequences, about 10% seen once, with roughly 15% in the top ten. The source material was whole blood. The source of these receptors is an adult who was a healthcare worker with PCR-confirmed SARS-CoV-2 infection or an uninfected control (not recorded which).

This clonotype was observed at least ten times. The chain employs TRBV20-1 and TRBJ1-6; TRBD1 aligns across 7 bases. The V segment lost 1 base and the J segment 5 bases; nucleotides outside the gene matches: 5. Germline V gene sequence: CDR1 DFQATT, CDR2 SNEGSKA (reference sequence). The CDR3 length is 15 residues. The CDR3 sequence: CSARVETGNNSPLHF. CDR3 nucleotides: TGCAGTGCTAGAGTCGAGACAGGGAATAATTCACCCCTCCACTTT.

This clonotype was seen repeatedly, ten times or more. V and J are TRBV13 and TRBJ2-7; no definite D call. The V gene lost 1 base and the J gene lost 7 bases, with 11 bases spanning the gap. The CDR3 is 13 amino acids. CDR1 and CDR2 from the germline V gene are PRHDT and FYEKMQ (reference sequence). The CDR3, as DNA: TGTGCCAGCAGCTTAGTGCCGAACAGAGAGCAGTACTTC. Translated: CASSLVPNREQYF.

The CDR3, as DNA: TGTGCCAGCTCACCCTTTACGGGGACTGAAGCTTTCTTT. Translation: CASSPFTGTEAFF. This sequence joins TRBV18 and TRBJ1-1; D is unresolved. The CDR3 contains 13 residues. Germline-derived CDR1 and CDR2 are KGHSH and LQKENI. V was clipped by 3 bases and J by 5 bases, with 10 bases between them.

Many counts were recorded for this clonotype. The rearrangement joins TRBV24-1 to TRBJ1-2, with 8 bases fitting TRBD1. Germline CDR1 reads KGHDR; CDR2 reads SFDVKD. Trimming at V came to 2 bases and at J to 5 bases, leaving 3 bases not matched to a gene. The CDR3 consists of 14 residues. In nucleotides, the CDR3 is TGTGCCACCAGTGATTCCAGACAGGGGTATGGCTACACCTTC. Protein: CATSDSRQGYGYTF.

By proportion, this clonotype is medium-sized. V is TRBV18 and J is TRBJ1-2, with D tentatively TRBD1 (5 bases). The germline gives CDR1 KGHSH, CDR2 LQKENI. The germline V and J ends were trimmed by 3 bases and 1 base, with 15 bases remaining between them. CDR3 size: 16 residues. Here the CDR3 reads CASSPSDTNYNYGYTF. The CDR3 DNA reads TGTGCCAGCTCACCCTCGGACACAAACTATAACTATGGCTACACCTTC.

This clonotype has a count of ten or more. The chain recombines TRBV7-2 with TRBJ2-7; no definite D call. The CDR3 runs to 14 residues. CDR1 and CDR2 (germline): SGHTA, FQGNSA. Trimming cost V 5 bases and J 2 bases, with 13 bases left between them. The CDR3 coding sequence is TGTGCCAGCAGCCCCACCAGTACACCCTACGAGCAGTACTTC. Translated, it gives CASSPTSTPYEQYF.

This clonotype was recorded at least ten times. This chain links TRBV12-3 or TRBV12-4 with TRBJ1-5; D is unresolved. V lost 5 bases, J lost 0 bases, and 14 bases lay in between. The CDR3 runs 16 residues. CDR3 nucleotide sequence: TGTGCCAGCAGTCCCGGTGTGGGAAATAGCAATCAGCCCCAGCATTTT. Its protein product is CASSPGVGNSNQPQHF.